This T cell receptor (beta chain) was retrieved from a study of T cells in Graves' hyperthyroidism and ophthalmopathy. In the study overall: Peripheral blood was collected at initial diagnosis, before any treatment. Findings of the study overall: Within blood appeared most thyroid clonotypes that had expanded above 0.001.

V was pared by 5 bases and J by 7 bases, with 7 bases of the junction left unmatched. In germline, CDR1 is SGHRS, CDR2 YFSETQ. The CDR3 has 13 residues. RNA transcripts yielded amplified TCR beta CDR3 regions. During a first-round RT-PCR of the TCR CDR3, the HTBI primer set was used. TCRdb ran MiXCR on the multiplex PCR reads and lists one entry per CDR3 protein. This sample carries under 400,000 distinct CDR3 sequences, 15% to 18% of them seen once, and the ten largest clones take roughly 25%. Comments on this clonotype: Its antigen remains unknown.

The patients, who ranged from 18 to 65 in age, presented with newly diagnosed hyperthyroidism lasting under 2 months. The diagnoses drew upon clinical symptoms, serum thyroxine and TRAb, thyroid ultrasound and orbital computed tomography. The chain has TRBV5-1 and TRBJ2-3, with 7 bases fitting TRBD1. The receptor was derived from a woman between 18 and 29 years old with Graves' hyperthyroidism that later progressed to Graves' ophthalmopathy. The source material was blood. CDR3 bases: TGCGCCAGCAGTTTCGACAGGGCGTATACGCAGTATTTT. This encodes CASSFDRAYTQYF.